This TCR beta chain was profiled in a study of shared clonotypes between healthy human individuals. The study's findings and limits: Limited genetic and exposure-history diversity came from having few donors.

Comment on this clone: As yet, its antigen is unknown.

The germline V gene encodes CDR1 SGDLS and CDR2 YYNGEE. The CDR3 sequence is 15 residues long. The ends lost 4 bases at V and 7 bases at J; junction bases unmatched: 13. Free of recent acute infections or vaccinations, the donors were healthy HIV-negative adults. Division of CD4+ cells produced a CD45RA+ naive subset and a CD45RA-negative memory subset. At deep level, the assay was performed. Clones were read by immunoSEQ multiplex PCR, and TCRdb kept only the in-frame ones, dropping some. The sample lists roughly 1,500,000 clones; 95% to 99% were seen once. Sequenced material: naive CD4+ T cells sorted from blood. The subset here: CD45RA+ positively selected. The V call is TRBV9, the J call TRBJ2-7; TRBD1 matches at 8 bases. The TCR was taken from a man in his thirties or forties in good health. CDR3 in DNA: TGTGCCAGCAGCCCCCGACAGGGGAAGGCTAGAGAGCAGTACTTC. Protein product: CASSPRQGKAREQYF.